This T cell receptor beta chain was captured by sequencing in a study of T cells in Graves' hyperthyroidism and ophthalmopathy. Study-wide results and limits: Before onset, ophthalmopathy was predicted by the model a median approximately 6.7 months earlier. Most thyroid clonotypes with frequency above 0.001 were detected in blood.

This clonotype was detected many times. Its antigen remains unknown. What was amplified from RNA transcripts were TCR beta CDR3 regions. First-round RT-PCR targeting the TCR CDR3 was performed with the HTBI primer set. TCRdb re-called the multiplex PCR reads through MiXCR, storing one row per CDR3 protein. The table has a few hundred thousand distinct CDR3 sequences, approximately 14% seen once. Pregnant or lactating patients were excluded, as were those with uncontrolled infection or other autoimmune disease. Diagnostic assessment was based on clinical symptoms, serum thyroxine and TRAb, thyroid ultrasound and orbital computed tomography. This sequence was found in a young woman with Graves' hyperthyroidism that later progressed to Graves' ophthalmopathy. Sequencing was performed on blood.

CDR3 in DNA: TGTGCCAGCAGACTCGGACTAGGGGACACCGGGGAGCTGTTTTTT. Amino acids: CASRLGLGDTGELFF. The gene calls are TRBV12-3 or TRBV12-4 and TRBJ2-2; 7 nucleotides agree with TRBD2. With V trimmed by 6 bases and J by 3 bases, 7 bases remained unmatched. This CDR3 is 15 amino acids long.